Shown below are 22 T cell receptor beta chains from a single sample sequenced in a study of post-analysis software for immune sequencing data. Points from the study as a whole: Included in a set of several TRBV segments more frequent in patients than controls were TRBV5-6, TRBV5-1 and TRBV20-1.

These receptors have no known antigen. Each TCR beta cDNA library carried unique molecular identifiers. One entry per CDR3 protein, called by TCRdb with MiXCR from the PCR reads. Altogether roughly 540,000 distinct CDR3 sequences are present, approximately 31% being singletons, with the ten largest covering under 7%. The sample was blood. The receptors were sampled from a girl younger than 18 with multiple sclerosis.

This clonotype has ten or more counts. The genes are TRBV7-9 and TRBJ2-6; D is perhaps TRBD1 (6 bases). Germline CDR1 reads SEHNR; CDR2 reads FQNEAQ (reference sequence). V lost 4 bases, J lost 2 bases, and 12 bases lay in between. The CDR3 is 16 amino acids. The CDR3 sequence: CASSSTQGTGANVLTF. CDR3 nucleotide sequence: TGTGCCAGCAGCTCCACTCAGGGGACTGGGGCCAACGTCCTGACTTTC.

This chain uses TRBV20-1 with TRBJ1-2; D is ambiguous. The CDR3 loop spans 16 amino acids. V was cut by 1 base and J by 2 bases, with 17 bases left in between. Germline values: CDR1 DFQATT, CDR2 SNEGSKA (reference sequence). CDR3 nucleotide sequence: TGCAGTGCTAGAGGAGGGTCCGGGGAGCCAAACTATGGCTACACCTTC. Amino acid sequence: CSARGGSGEPNYGYTF.

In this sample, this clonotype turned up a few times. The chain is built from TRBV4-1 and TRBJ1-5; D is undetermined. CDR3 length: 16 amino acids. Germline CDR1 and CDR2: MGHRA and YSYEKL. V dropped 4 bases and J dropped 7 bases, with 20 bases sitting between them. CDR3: CASSPLGRGGSQPQHF. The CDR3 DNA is TGCGCCAGCAGCCCGCTCGGGCGGGGAGGGTCACAGCCCCAGCATTTT.

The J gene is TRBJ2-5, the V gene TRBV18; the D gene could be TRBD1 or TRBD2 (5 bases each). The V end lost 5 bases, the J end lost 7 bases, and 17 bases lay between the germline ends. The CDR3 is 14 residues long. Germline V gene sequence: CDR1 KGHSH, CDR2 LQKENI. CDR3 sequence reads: CASSTSGTDGTQYF. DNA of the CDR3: TGTGCCAGCTCAACATCCGGGACCGACGGGACCCAGTACTTC.

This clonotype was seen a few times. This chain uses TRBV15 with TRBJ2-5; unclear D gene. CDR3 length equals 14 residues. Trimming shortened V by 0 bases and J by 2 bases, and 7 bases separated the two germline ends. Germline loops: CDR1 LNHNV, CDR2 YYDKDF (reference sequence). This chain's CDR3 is CATSRDLGQETQYF. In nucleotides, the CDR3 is TGTGCCACCAGCAGAGATCTAGGACAAGAGACCCAGTACTTC.

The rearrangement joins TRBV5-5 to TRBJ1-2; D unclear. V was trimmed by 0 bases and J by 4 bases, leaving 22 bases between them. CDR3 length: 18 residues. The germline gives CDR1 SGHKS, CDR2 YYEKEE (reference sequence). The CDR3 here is CASSLESADGDICYGYTF. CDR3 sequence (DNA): TGTGCCAGCAGCTTGGAGTCGGCGGACGGTGACATTTGCTATGGCTACACCTTC.

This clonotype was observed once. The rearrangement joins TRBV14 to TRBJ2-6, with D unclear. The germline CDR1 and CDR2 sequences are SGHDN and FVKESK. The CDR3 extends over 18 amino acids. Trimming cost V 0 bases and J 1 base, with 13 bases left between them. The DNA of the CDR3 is TGTGCCAGCAGCCAAGATAATGGGAAGATTTCTGGGGCCAACGTCCTGACTTTC. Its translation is CASSQDNGKISGANVLTF.

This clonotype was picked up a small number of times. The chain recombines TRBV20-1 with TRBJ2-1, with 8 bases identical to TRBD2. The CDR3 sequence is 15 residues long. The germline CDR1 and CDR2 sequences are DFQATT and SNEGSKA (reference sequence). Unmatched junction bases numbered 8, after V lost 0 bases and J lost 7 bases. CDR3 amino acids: CSARDSSGAKNEQFF. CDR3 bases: TGCAGTGCTAGAGATAGTAGCGGGGCTAAGAATGAGCAGTTCTTC.

The CDR3 loop reads CASSLLGGGLNEQFF. CDR3 sequence (DNA): TGTGCCAGCAGCTTACTCGGGGGGGGCTTAAATGAGCAGTTCTTC. The chain combines TRBV7-2 with TRBJ2-1; 8 bases line up with TRBD2. The CDR3 consists of 15 residues. Trimming took 2 bases from V and 7 from J; bases not matched to a gene: 7. Germline CDR1 and CDR2: SGHTA and FQGNSA.

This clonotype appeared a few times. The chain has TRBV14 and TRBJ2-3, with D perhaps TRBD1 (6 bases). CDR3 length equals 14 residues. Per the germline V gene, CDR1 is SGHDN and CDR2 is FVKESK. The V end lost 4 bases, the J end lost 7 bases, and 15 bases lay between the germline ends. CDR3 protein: CASSRVGGRNTQYF. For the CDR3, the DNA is TGTGCCAGCAGCCGAGTTGGGGGCCGTAATACGCAGTATTTT.

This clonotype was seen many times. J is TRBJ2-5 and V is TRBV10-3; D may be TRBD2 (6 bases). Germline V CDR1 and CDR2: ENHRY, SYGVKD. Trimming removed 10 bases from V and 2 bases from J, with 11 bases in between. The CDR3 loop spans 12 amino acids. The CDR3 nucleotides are TGTGCCACCAGGGACTTGCAAGAGACCCAGTACTTC. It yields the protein CATRDLQETQYF.

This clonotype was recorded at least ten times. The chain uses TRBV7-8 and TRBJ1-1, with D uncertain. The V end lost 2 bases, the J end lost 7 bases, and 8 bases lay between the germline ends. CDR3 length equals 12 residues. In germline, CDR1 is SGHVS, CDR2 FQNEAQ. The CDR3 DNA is TGTGCCAGCAGCTTACAGGATCATGAAGCTTTCTTT. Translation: CASSLQDHEAFF.

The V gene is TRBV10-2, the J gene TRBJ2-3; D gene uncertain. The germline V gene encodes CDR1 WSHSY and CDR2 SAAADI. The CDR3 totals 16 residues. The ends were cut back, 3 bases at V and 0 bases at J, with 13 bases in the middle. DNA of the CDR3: TGCGCCAGCAGTGATACAAGGGTGCCCAGCACAGATACGCAGTATTTT. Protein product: CASSDTRVPSTDTQYF.

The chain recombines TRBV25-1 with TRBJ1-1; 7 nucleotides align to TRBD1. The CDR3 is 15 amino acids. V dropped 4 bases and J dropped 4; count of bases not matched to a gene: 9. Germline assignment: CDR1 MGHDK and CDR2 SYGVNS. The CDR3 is CASSGGQVRGTEAFF. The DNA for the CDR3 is TGTGCCAGCAGTGGAGGACAGGTTCGGGGCACTGAAGCTTTCTTT.

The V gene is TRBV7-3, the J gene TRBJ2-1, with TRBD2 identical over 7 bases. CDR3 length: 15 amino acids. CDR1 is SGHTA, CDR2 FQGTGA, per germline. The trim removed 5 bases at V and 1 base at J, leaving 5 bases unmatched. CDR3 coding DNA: TGTGCCAGCAGCCCCCGGGGGGAGTCCTACAATGAGCAGTTCTTC. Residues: CASSPRGESYNEQFF.

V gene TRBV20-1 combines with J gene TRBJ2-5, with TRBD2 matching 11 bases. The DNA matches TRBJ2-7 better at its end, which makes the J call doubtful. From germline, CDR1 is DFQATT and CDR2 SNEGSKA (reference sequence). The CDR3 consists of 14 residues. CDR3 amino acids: CSAPSSGGPYEQYF. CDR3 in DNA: TGCAGTGCTCCATCTAGCGGGGGGCCCTACGAGCAGTACTTC.

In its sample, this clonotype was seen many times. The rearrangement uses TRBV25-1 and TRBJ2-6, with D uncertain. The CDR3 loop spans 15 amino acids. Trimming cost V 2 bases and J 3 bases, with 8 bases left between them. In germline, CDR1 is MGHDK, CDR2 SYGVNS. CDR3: CASSEDGFGANVLTF. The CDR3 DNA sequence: TGTGCCAGCAGTGAAGACGGCTTTGGGGCCAACGTCCTGACTTTC. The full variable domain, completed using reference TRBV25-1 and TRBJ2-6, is EADIYQTPRYLVIGTGKKITLECSQTMGHDKMYWYQQDPGMELHLIHYSYGVNSTEKGDLSSESTVSRIRTEHFPLTLESARPSHTSQYLCASSEDGFGANVLTFGAGSRLTVL.

The DNA of the CDR3 is TGTGCCAGCAGCTTAGGGAGGGGGTCCAGTGAAGCTTTCTTT. Its translation: CASSLGRGSSEAFF. The chain joins TRBV13 to TRBJ1-1; the D gene is possibly TRBD1 (6 bases). V lost 0 bases and J lost 7, with 12 bases in between. The CDR3 covers 14 residues. Germline V gives CDR1 PRHDT, CDR2 FYEKMQ (reference sequence).

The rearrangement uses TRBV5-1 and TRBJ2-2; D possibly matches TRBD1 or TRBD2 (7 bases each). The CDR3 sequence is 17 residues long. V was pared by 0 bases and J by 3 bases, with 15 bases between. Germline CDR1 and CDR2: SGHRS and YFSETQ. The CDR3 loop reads CASSLGSTGRDTGELFF. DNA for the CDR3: TGCGCCAGCAGCTTGGGGTCGACAGGGAGGGACACCGGGGAGCTGTTTTTT.

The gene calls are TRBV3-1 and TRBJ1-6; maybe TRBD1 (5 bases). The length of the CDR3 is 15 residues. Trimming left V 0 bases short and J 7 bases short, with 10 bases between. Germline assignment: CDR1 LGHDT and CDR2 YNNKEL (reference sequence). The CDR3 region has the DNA TGTGCCAGCAGCCAAGAATGGGGGGACAATTCACCCCTCCACTTT. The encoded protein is CASSQEWGDNSPLHF.

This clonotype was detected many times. CDR3 coding DNA: TGTGCCAGCAGCCAGGTCGATACGCAGTATTTT. Protein: CASSQVDTQYF. This rearrangement joins TRBV3-1 to TRBJ2-3; D is undetermined. The CDR3 runs 11 residues. Germline CDR1 and CDR2: LGHDT and YNNKEL (reference sequence). V gave up 3 bases and J gave up 6 bases, with 4 bases separating them.

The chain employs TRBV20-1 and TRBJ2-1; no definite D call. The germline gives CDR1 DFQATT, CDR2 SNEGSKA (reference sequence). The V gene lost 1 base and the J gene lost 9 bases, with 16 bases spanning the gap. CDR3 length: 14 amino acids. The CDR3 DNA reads TGCAGTGCTAGAGCCCGACTGGGGTATAGTGAGCAGTTCTTC. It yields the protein CSARARLGYSEQFF.